These 11 T cell receptor beta chains share one sample of origin, sequenced in a study of a mutant IDH1 vaccine in newly diagnosed glioma. Assay: immunoSEQ multiplex PCR; the TCRdb copy retains only in-frame clones and omits some. The table shows approximately 31,000 clones, with around 82% occurring only once. Their cognate antigens are unknown. Noted time point: week 47, end of study. The study gave 300 ug of mutant IDH1 20-mer peptide per vaccine dose, with topical imiquimod. The material sequenced was PBMCs, taken from a glioma patient whose treatment included an IDH1 peptide vaccine. The receptors derive from a man aged 25 to 45 with glioma.

The genes are TRBV10-3 and TRBJ2-4; no definite D call. V lost 2 bases and J 0 bases, leaving 8 bases between the germline ends. This CDR3 is built from 15 residues. Germline V gene lookup returns CDR1 ENHRY and CDR2 SYGVKD. The CDR3 sequence: CAISEGPLAKNIQYF. The CDR3 bases are TGTGCCATCAGTGAGGGACCGCTAGCCAAAAACATTCAGTACTTC.

The V call is TRBV6-1, the J call TRBJ1-2; no firm D call. Germline-derived CDR1 and CDR2 are MNHNS and SASEGT. Trimming stripped 6 bases from V and 0 bases from J, with 8 bases between. The length of the CDR3 is 13 residues. The chain's CDR3 is CASSPAANYGYTF. The CDR3 nucleotides are TGTGCCAGCAGCCCGGCAGCTAACTATGGCTACACCTTC.

This clone was recorded once. The rearrangement joins TRBV6-1 to TRBJ2-7; D assignment may be TRBD1 or TRBD2 (5 bases each). V lost 5 bases and J 2 bases, leaving 10 bases between the germline ends. CDR1 and CDR2 from the germline V gene are MNHNS and SASEGT. The CDR3 consists of 13 residues. CDR3 DNA: TGTGCCAGCAGTCGGGACGGGGCCTACGAGCAGTACTTC. Amino acids: CASSRDGAYEQYF.

V usage is TRBV11-3 and J usage is TRBJ1-1; tentatively, D is TRBD1 (6 bases). CDR1 and CDR2 (germline): SGHNT, YENEEA. Trimming cost V 3 bases and J 6 bases, with 11 bases left between them. The CDR3 is 13 residues long. The CDR3 region has the DNA TGTGCCAGCAGCTTCTTAACAGGGTCTGAAGCTTTCTTT. This encodes CASSFLTGSEAFF.

The chain couples TRBV6-4 to TRBJ2-1; D ambiguous. V gave up 2 bases and J gave up 6 bases, with 8 bases separating them. This CDR3 contains 13 residues. Germline V gene lookup returns CDR1 MRHNA and CDR2 SNTAGT. CDR3 sequence: CASSDSPLNEQFF. The CDR3 region has the DNA TGTGCCAGCAGTGACAGCCCACTCAATGAGCAGTTCTTC.

The genes are TRBV10-1 and TRBJ2-2, with D possibly being TRBD2 (7 bases). The V gene's germline CDR1 is WNHNN and CDR2 SYGVQD (reference sequence). The CDR3 has 17 residues. Trimming stripped 2 bases from V and 4 bases from J, with 17 bases between. The CDR3 region is CASSEPGAGEGTGELFF. CDR3 coding DNA: TGCGCCAGCAGTGAGCCAGGGGCGGGAGAGGGCACCGGGGAGCTGTTTTTT.

This chain connects TRBV21-1 to TRBJ1-1; the D call of TRBD1 is as the table states it, not checked on the DNA. TRBV21-1 is reported as a pseudogene. The CDR3 length is 14 residues. This CDR3 is CASSKGQPNTEAFF. The CDR3 DNA follows: TGTGCCAGCAGCAAGGGACAGCCGAACACTGAAGCTTTCTTT.

This chain links TRBV2 with TRBJ1-4; D not resolved. V dropped 5 bases and J dropped 7 bases, with 8 bases sitting between them. CDR1 SNHLY and CDR2 FYNNEI come from the germline V gene. CDR3 length: 12 amino acids. CDR3 in DNA: TGTGCCAGCAGTAGGGCAGTTGAAAAACTGTTTTTT. Encoded protein: CASSRAVEKLFF.

The sample holds a few counts of this clone. The rearrangement uses TRBV21-1 and TRBJ1-1; whether TRBD1, the table's D call, matches the DNA was not checked. TRBV21-1 is designated a pseudogene. The CDR3 totals 15 residues. The CDR3: CASSKANPGNTEAFF. For the CDR3, the DNA is TGTGCCAGCAGCAAAGCGAACCCAGGGAACACTGAAGCTTTCTTT.

The CDR3 loop reads CASSKGTGDQPQHF. CDR3 DNA: TGTGCCAGCAGTAAAGGGACAGGGGATCAGCCCCAGCATTTT. The chain couples TRBV25-1 to TRBJ1-5; TRBD1 matches 10 bases. The CDR3 has 14 amino acids. The trim removed 5 bases at V and 5 bases at J, leaving 3 bases unmatched. Germline assignment: CDR1 MGHDK and CDR2 SYGVNS.

This chain uses TRBV6-6 with TRBJ1-2; D is unclear. This CDR3 contains 13 residues. Looked up from germline, CDR1 is MNHNY and CDR2 is SVGAGI (reference sequence). The ends were cut back, 4 bases at V and 6 bases at J, with 12 bases in the middle. CDR3 region: CASSLQIINGYTF. In DNA form, the CDR3 reads TGTGCCAGCAGTTTACAGATTATCAATGGCTACACCTTC.